This T cell receptor beta chain was recovered during a study of OX40 agonist ivuxolimab in advanced cancers. Across the study: The group had a mean age of about 64 years, ranged from 23 to 79, and was 80% to 85% male. Findings of the study overall: CD8+ T cells showed, on average, more clonal expansion than CD4+ cells. At doses 0.1 to 3.0 mg/kg, CD4+ and CD8+ clones expanded.

Clones were read by immunoSEQ multiplex PCR, and TCRdb kept only the in-frame ones, dropping some. The table shows roughly 60,000 clones, with more than 75% occurring only once. A remark on this clone: The antigen remains unidentified.

The CDR3 contains 12 residues. V lost 5 bases to trimming and J lost 5 bases, with 8 bases between them. In germline, CDR1 is SGHNT, CDR2 YENEEA. The sample consisted of CD4+ or CD8+ T cells sorted from blood, taken in a trial of the OX40 agonist ivuxolimab. The V call is TRBV11-3, the J call TRBJ2-3; D is undetermined. This sequence was found in an adult with an advanced solid tumor such as melanoma, head and neck, liver or kidney cancer. The CDR3 region has the DNA TGTGCCAGCAGCCGAAGGTTAGATACGCAGTATTTT. Its protein is CASSRRLDTQYF.